This T cell receptor (beta chain) was profiled in a study of cytomegalovirus exposure and HLA in healthy donors. Findings of the study overall: Most CMV-associated TCR beta chains were later found to appear HLA-restricted. Immune exposure information comprised only CMV serostatus.

This CDR3 has 16 residues. V lost 4 bases and J 3 bases, leaving 18 bases between the germline ends. Per germline, CDR1 SGHTA and CDR2 FQGNSA. Note on this clone: The antigen remains undetermined.

The study ran its PCR with 60 Vbeta and 13 Jbeta primers. Generated by immunoSEQ multiplex PCR, the TCRdb table keeps only in-frame clones and is missing some. The table includes approximately 110,000 clones, about 76% detected once. The sequence came from a man aged 35 to 55 in good health and CMV-seronegative. The sequencing sample was made of PBMCs. This chain joins TRBV7-2 and TRBJ1-2; D unclear. CDR3 in DNA: TGTGCCAGCAGCTCCTATAGCTACGGAGAATACTATGGCTACACCTTC. This translates into CASSSYSYGEYYGYTF.